This T cell receptor beta chain was recorded in a study of T cell responses to AZD1222 COVID-19 vaccine. TCRdb keeps only in-frame clones here, not all; method: immunoSEQ multiplex PCR. The table lists approximately 100,000 clones, 80% to 90% of them singletons, with 10% to 15% in the top ten. Germline CDR1 reads SQVTM; CDR2 reads ANQGSEA. The length of the CDR3 is 15 residues. V was pared by 7 bases and J by 5 bases, with 15 bases of the junction left unmatched. With respect to this clone: Its antigen is currently unknown.

Findings and limits, study-wide: The study reported that nearly half of spike-specific TCRs target unmutated variant regions. Seropositive AZD1222 recipients at baseline numbered only five or six. Females outnumbered males among donors, who were mostly white British; clonal diversity was possibly underestimated. CD4 TCRs linked to vaccination spanned spike, dominating at 160-218 and 743-854.

Sequencing used peripheral blood, obtained on day 0 of AZD1222 vaccination. This TCR came from an adult in good health. V usage is TRBV29-1 and J usage is TRBJ1-1; 8 nucleotides line up with TRBD1. CDR3: CSAFPTGAGFTEAFF. The CDR3 nucleotides read TGCAGCGCCTTTCCGACAGGGGCTGGGTTTACTGAAGCTTTCTTT. The full variable domain, completed using reference TRBV29-1 and TRBJ1-1, is SAVISQKPSRDICQRGTSLTIQCQVDSQVTMMFWYRQQPGQSLTLIATANQGSEATYESGFVIDKFPISRPNLTFSTLTVSNMSPEDSSIYLCSAFPTGAGFTEAFFGQGTRLTVV.